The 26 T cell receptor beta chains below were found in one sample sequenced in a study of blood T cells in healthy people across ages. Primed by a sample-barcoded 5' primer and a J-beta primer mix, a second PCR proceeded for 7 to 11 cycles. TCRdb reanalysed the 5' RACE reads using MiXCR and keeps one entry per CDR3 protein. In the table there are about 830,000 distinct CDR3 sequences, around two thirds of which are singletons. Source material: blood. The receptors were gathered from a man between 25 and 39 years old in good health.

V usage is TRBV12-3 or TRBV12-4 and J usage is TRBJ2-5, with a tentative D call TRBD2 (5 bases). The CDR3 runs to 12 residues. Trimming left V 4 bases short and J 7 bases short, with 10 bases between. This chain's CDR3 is CASSSPGWTQYF. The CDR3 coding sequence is TGTGCCAGCAGTTCCCCGGGGTGGACCCAGTACTTC.

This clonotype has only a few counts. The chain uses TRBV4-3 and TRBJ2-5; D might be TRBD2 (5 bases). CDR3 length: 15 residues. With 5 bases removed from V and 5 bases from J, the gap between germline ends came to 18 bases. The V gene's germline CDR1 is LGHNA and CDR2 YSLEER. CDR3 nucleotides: TGCGCCAGCAGCGCCCTCCCAAGCCGAGGGGAGACCCAGTACTTC. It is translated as CASSALPSRGETQYF.

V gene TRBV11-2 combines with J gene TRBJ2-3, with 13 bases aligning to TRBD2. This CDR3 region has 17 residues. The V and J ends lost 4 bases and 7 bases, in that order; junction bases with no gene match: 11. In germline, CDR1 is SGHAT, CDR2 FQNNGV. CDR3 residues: CASSSSGTSGVVYTQYF. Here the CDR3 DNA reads TGTGCCAGCAGCTCCAGTGGGACTAGCGGGGTAGTATATACGCAGTATTTT.

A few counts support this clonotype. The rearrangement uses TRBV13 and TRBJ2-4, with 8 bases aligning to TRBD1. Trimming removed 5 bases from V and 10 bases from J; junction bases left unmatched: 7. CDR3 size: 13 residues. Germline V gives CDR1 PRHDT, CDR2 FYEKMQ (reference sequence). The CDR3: CASSATGEIIQYF. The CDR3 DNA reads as TGTGCCAGCAGCGCGACAGGGGAGATTATTCAGTACTTC.

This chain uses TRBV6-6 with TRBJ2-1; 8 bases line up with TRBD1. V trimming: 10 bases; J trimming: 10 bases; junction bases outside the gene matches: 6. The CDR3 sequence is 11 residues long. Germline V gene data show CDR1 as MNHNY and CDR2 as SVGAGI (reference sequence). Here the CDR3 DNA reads TGTGCCACCGTGGACAGGGAGGAGCAGTTCTTC. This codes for CATVDREEQFF.

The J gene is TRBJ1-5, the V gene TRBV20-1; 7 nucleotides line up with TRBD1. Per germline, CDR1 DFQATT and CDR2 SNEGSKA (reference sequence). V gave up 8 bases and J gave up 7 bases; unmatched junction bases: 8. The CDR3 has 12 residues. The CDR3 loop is CSTPQGNQPQHF. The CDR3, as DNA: TGCAGTACTCCACAGGGGAACCAGCCCCAGCATTTT.

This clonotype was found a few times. This CDR3 reads CASSLAGVIDTQYF. CDR3 coding DNA: TGCGCCAGCAGCTTGGCGGGGGTTATAGATACGCAGTATTTT. The chain couples TRBV5-1 to TRBJ2-3, with a weak D call TRBD2 (6 bases). This CDR3 has 14 residues. V was shortened by 0 bases and J by 5 bases, with 10 bases between the two germline ends. CDR1 SGHRS and CDR2 YFSETQ come from the germline V gene.

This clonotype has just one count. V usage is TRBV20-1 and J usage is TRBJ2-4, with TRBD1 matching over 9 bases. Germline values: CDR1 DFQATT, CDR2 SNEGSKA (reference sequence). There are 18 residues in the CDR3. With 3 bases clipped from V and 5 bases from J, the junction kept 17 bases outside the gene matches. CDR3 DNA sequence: TGCAGTGCTAGGGGGGGAGGGGGACAGGGTAGGATGGAAAACATTCAGTACTTC. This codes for CSARGGGGQGRMENIQYF.

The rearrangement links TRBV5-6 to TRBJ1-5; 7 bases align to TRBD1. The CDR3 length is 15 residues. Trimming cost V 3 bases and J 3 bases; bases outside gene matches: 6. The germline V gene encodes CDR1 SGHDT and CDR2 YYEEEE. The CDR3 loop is CASSSLDRDNQPQHF. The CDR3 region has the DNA TGTGCCAGCAGCTCGCTTGACAGGGACAATCAGCCCCAGCATTTT.

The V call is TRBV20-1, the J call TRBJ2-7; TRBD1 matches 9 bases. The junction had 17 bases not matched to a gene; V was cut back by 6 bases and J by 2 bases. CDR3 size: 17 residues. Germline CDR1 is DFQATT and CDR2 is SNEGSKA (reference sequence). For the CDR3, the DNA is TGCAGTGCCGCCGATACCACCGGGACAGGGTTGCCCTACGAGCAGTACTTC. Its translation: CSAADTTGTGLPYEQYF.

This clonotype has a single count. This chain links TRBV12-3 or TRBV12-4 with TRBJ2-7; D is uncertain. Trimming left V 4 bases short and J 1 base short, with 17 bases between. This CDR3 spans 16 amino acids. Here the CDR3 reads CASSWDNGSGSYEQYF. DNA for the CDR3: TGTGCCAGCAGTTGGGATAATGGCTCTGGGTCCTACGAGCAGTACTTC.

The CDR3 nucleotides read TGTGCCAGCAGCTTATCAGCGAGCGAGCAGTACTTC. It specifies CASSLSASEQYF. The genes are TRBV7-9 and TRBJ2-5; no firm D call. The end of the DNA aligns better with TRBJ2-7, so the J call may be wrong. The CDR3 runs 12 residues. Germline-derived CDR1 and CDR2 are SEHNR and FQNEAQ (reference sequence).

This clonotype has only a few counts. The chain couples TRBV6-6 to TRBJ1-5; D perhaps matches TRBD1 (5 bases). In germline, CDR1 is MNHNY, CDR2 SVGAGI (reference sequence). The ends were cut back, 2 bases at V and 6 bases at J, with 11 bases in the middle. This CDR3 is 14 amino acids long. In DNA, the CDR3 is TGTGCCAGCAGTTACACCACAGGTTCTCAGCCCCAGCATTTT. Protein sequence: CASSYTTGSQPQHF.

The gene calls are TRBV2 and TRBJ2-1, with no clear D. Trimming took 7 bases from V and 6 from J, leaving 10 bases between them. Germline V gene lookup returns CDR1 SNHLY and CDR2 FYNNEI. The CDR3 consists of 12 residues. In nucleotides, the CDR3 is TGTGCCAGCATAGGACCCAGCAATGAGCAGTTCTTC. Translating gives CASIGPSNEQFF.

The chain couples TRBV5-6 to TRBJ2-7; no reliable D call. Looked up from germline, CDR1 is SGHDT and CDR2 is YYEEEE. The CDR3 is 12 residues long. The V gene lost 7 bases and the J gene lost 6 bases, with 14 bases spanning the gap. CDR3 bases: TGTGCCAGCCGCCGGTCTACTCTCGAGCAGTACTTC. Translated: CASRRSTLEQYF.

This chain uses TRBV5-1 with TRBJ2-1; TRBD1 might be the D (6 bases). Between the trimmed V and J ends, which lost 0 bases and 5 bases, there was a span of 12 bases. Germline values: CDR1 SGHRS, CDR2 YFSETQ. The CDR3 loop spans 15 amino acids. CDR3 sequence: CASSLDGGSDNEQFF. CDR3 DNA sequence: TGCGCCAGCAGCTTGGATGGGGGCAGTGACAATGAGCAGTTCTTC.

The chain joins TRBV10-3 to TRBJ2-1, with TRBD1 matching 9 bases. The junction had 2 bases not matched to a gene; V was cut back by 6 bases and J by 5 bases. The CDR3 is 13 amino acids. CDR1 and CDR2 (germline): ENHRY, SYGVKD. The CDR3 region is CAIRGDRDNEQFF. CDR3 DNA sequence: TGTGCCATCAGGGGGGACAGGGACAATGAGCAGTTCTTC.

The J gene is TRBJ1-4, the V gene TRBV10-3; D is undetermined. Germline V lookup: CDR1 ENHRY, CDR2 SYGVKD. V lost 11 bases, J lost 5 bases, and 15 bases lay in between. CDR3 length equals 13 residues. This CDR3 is CAAAFQPNEKLFF. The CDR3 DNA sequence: TGTGCCGCAGCCTTCCAACCCAATGAAAAACTGTTTTTT.

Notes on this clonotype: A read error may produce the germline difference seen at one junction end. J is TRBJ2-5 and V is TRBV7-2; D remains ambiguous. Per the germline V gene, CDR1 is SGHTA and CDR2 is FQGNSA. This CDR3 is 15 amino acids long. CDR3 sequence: CAGSLEVVRWETQYF. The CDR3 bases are TGTGCCGGCAGCTTAGAGGTTGTCAGATGGGAGACCCAGTACTTC.

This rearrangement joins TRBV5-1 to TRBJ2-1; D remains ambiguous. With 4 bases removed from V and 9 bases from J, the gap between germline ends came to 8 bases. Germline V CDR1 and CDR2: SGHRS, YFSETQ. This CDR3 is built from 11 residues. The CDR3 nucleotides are TGCGCCAGCAGCCAAGGTACTGAGCAGTTCTTC. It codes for CASSQGTEQFF.

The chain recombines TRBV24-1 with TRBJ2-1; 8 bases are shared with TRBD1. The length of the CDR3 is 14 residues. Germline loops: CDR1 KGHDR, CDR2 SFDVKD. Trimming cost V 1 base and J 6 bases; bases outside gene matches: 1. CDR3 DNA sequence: TGTGCCACCAGTGATTTAGGGACAGGCAATGAGCAGTTCTTC. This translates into CATSDLGTGNEQFF.

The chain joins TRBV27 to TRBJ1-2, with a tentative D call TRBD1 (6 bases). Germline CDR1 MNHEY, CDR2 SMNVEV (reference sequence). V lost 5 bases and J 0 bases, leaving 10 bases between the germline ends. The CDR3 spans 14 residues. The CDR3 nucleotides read TGTGCCAGCAGTCCCTGGACAGCTAACTATGGCTACACCTTC. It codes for CASSPWTANYGYTF.

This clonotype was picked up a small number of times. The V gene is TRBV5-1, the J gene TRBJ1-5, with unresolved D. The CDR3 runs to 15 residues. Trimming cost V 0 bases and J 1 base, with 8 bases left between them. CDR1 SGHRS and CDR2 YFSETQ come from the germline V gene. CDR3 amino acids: CASSLAPGSNQPQHF. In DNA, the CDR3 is TGCGCCAGCAGCTTGGCTCCGGGGAGCAATCAGCCCCAGCATTTT.

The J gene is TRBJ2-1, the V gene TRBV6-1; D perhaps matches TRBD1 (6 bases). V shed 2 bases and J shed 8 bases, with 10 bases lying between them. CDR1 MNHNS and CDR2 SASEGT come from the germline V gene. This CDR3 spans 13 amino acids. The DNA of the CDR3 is TGTGCCAGCAGTGAAAGGGGGACGTATGAGCAGTTCTTC. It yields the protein CASSERGTYEQFF.

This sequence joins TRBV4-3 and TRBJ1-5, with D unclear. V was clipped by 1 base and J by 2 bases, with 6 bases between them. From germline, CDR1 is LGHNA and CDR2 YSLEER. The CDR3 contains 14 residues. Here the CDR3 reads CASSQGSGNQPQHF. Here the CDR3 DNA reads TGCGCCAGCAGCCAAGGTTCGGGCAATCAGCCCCAGCATTTT.

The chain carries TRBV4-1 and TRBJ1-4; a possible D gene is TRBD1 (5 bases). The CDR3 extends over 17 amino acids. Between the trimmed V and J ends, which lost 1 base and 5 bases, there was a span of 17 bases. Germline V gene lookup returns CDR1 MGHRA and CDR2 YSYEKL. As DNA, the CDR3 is TGCGCCAGCAGCCAAGCCCACCGGGGCCCCACGAATGAAAAACTGTTTTTT. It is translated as CASSQAHRGPTNEKLFF.